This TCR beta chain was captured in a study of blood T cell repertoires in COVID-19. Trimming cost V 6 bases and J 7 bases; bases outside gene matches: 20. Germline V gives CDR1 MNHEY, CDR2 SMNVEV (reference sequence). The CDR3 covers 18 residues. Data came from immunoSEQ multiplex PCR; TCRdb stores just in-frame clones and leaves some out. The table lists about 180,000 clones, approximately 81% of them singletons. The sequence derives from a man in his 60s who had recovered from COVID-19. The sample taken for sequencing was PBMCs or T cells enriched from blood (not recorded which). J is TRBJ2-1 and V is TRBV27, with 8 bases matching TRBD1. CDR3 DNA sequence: TGTGCCAGCAGCCCCCTGGACAGGGCACCTCGTGGGAGTAATGAGCAGTTCTTC. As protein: CASSPLDRAPRGSNEQFF.